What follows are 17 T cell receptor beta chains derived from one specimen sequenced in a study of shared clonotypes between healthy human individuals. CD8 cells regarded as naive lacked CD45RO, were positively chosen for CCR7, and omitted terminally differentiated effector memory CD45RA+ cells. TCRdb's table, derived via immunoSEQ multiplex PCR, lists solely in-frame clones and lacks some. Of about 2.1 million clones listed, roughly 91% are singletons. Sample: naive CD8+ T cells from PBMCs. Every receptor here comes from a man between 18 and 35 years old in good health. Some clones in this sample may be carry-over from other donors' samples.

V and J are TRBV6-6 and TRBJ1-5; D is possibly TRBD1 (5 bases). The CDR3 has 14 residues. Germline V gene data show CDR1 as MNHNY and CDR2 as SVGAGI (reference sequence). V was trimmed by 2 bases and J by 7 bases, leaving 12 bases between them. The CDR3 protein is CASSYVRAGQPQHF. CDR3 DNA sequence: TGTGCCAGCAGTTACGTCAGGGCAGGGCAGCCCCAGCATTTT.

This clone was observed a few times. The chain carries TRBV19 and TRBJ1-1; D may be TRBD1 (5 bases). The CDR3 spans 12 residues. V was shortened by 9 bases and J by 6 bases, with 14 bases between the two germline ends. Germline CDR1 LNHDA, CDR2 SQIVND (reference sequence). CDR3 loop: CARDPGGAEAFF. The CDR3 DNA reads TGTGCCAGGGACCCGGGGGGAGCTGAAGCTTTCTTT.

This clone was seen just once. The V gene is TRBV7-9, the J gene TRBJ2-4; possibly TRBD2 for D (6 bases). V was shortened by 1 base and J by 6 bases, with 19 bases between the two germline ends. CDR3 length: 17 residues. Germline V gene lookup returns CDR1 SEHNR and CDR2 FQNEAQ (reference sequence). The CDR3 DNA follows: TGTGCCAGCAGCTTAGACTCCTCCGCGGGATGGGGAAACATTCAGTACTTC. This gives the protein CASSLDSSAGWGNIQYF.

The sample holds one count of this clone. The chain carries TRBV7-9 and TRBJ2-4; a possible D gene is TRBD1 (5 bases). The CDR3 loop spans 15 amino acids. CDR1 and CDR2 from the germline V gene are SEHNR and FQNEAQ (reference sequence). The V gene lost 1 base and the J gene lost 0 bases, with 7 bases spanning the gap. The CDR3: CASSLEGIAKNIQYF. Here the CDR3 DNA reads TGTGCCAGCAGCTTAGAGGGGATAGCCAAAAACATTCAGTACTTC. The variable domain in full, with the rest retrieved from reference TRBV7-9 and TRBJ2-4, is DTGVSQNPRHKITKRGQNVTFRCDPISEHNRLYWYRQTLGQGPEFLTYFQNEAQLEKSRLLSDRFSAERPKGSFSTLEIQRTEQGDSAMYLCASSLEGIAKNIQYFGAGTRLSVL.

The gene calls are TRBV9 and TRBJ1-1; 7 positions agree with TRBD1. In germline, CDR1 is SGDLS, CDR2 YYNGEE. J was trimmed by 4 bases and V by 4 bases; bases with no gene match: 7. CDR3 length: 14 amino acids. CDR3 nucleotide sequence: TGTGCCAGCAGCTTAAGAGGGACAGTCACTGAAGCTTTCTTT. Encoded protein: CASSLRGTVTEAFF.

In DNA, the CDR3 is TGTGCCAGCAGCGGCGGGACACTTTATACGCAGTATTTT. Translation gives CASSGGTLYTQYF. V and J are TRBV9 and TRBJ2-3; possibly TRBD1 or TRBD2 for D (6 bases each). CDR1 is SGDLS, CDR2 YYNGEE, per germline. CDR3 length: 13 amino acids. V dropped 3 bases and J dropped 7 bases, with 12 bases sitting between them.

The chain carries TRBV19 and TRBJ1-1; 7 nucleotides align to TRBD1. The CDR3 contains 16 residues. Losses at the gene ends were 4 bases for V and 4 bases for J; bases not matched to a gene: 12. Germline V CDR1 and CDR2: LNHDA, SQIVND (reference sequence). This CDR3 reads CASSRQGHFSGTEAFF. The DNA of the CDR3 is TGTGCCAGTAGTAGACAGGGACATTTCTCTGGCACTGAAGCTTTCTTT. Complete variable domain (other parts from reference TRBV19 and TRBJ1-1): DGGITQSPKYLFRKEGQNVTLSCEQNLNHDAMYWYRQDPGQGLRLIYYSQIVNDFQKGDIAEGYSVSREKKESFPLTVTSAQKNPTAFYLCASSRQGHFSGTEAFFGQGTRLTVV.

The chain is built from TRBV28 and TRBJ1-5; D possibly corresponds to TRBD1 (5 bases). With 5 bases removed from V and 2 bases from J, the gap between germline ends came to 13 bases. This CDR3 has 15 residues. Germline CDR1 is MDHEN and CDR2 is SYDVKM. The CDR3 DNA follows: TGTGCCAGCAGTCTCGGGACCTTTCGCAATCAGCCCCAGCATTTT. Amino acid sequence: CASSLGTFRNQPQHF.

As DNA, the CDR3 is TGCGCCAGCAGCCAAGATGTGGGACATCAAGAGACCCAGTACTTC. Residues: CASSQDVGHQETQYF. V is TRBV4-1 and J is TRBJ2-5; weak D call: TRBD1 (6 bases). Germline V gives CDR1 MGHRA, CDR2 YSYEKL. Trimming shortened V by 0 bases and J by 2 bases, and 10 bases separated the two germline ends. The CDR3 covers 15 residues.

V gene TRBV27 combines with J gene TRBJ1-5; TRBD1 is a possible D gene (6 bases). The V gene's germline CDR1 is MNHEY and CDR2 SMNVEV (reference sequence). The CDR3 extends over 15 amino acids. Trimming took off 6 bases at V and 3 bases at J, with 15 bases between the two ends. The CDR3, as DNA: TGTGCCAGCAGGGGGGGGGCGTATCACAATCAGCCCCAGCATTTT. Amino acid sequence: CASRGGAYHNQPQHF.

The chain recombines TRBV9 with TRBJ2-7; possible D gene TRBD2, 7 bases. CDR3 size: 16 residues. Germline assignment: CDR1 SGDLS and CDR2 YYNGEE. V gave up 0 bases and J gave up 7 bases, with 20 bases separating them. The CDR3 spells CASSVESRAGAWEQYF. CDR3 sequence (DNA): TGTGCCAGCAGCGTAGAGAGCAGGGCGGGGGCGTGGGAGCAGTACTTC.

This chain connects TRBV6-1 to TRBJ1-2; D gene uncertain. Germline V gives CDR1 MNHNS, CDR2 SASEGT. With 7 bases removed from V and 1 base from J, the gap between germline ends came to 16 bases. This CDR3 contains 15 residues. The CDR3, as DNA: TGTGCCAGCACAAACCGACCCGGGAGTAACTATGGCTACACCTTC. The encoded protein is CASTNRPGSNYGYTF.

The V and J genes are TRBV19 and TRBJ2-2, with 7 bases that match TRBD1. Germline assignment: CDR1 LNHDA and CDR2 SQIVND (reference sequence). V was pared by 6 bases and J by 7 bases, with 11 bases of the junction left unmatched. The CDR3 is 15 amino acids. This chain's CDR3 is CASRDRDFPGGELFF. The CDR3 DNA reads TGTGCCAGTAGAGACAGGGATTTTCCTGGCGGGGAGCTGTTTTTT.

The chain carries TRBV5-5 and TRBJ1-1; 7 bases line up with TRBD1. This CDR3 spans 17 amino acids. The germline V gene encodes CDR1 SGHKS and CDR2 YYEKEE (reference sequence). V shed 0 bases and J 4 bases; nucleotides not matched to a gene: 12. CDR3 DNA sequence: TGTGCCAGCAGCTTGGATCGGACAGGCCCTGTGGGCACTGAAGCTTTCTTT. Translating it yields CASSLDRTGPVGTEAFF. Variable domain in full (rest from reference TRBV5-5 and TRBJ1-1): DAGVTQSPTHLIKTRGQQVTLRCSPISGHKSVSWYQQVLGQGPQFIFQYYEKEERGRGNFPDRFSARQFPNYSSELNVNALLLGDSALYLCASSLDRTGPVGTEAFFGQGTRLTVV.

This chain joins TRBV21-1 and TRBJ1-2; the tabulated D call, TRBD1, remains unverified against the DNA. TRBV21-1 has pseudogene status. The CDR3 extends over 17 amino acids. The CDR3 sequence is CASSLTQGVEGHYGYTF. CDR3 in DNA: TGTGCCAGCAGCCTAACCCAAGGGGTAGAAGGGCACTATGGCTACACCTTC.

The DNA of the CDR3 is TGTGCCAGCAGTGGATCGACAGAACAGGACACAGATACGCAGTATTTT. Its translation: CASSGSTEQDTDTQYF. The rearrangement joins TRBV2 to TRBJ2-3, with D possibly TRBD1 on 5 matching bases. Trimming stripped 4 bases from V and 2 bases from J, with 16 bases between. Germline V lookup: CDR1 SNHLY, CDR2 FYNNEI. The CDR3 runs to 16 residues.

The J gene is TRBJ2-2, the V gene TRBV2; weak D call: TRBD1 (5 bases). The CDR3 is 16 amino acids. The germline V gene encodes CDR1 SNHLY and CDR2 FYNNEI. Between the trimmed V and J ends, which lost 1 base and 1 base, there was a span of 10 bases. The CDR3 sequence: CASSEGRGRNTGELFF. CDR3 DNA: TGTGCCAGCAGTGAAGGAAGGGGCCGGAACACCGGGGAGCTGTTTTTT.